The T cell receptor beta chain described here comes from a study of blood T cell repertoires in COVID-19. The method was immunoSEQ multiplex PCR; TCRdb's version includes in-frame clones alone and lacks a portion of them. The sample records about 170,000 clones, less than 85% being singletons. There are 17 residues in the CDR3. Trimming cost V 0 bases and J 7 bases, with 22 bases left between them. Germline V gene sequence: CDR1 SGHVS, CDR2 FQNEAQ. The sequence was obtained from a woman between 35 and 50 years old with COVID-19, enrolled during active disease. The material sequenced was peripheral blood. This rearrangement joins TRBV7-8 to TRBJ2-7, with a weak D call TRBD2 (7 bases). The CDR3 region is CASSLAGSGGARLEQYF. The CDR3 coding sequence is TGTGCCAGCAGCTTAGCCGGGAGTGGGGGGGCCCGGTTAGAGCAGTACTTC.